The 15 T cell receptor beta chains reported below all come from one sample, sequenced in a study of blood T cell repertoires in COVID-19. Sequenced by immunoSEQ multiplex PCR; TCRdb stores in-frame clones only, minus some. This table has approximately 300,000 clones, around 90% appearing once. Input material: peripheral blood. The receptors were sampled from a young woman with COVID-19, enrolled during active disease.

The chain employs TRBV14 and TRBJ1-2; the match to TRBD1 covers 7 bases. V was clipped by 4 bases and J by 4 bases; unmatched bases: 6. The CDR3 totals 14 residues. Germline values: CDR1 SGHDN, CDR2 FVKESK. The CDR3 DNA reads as TGTGCCAGCAGCCCCGGGACAGCGCCCTATGGCTACACCTTC. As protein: CASSPGTAPYGYTF.

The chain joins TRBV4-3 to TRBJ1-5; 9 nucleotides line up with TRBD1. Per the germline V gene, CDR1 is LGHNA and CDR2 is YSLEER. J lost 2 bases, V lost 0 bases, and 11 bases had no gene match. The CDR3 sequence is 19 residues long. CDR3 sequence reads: CASSQDWGQGYMGNQPQHF. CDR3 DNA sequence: TGCGCCAGCAGCCAAGATTGGGGACAGGGATATATGGGCAATCAGCCCCAGCATTTT.

The CDR3 nucleotides are TGTGCCAGCAGTTTGGGTAGCAGCTACAATGAGCAGTTCTTC. Protein sequence: CASSLGSSYNEQFF. V usage is TRBV28 and J usage is TRBJ2-1; D gene ambiguous. The CDR3 contains 14 residues. CDR1 and CDR2 from the germline V gene are MDHEN and SYDVKM. The ends were cut back, 3 bases at V and 3 bases at J, with 9 bases in the middle. The whole variable domain, filled in from reference TRBV28 and TRBJ2-1, reads DVKVTQSSRYLVKRTGEKVFLECVQDMDHENMFWYRQDPGLGLRLIYFSYDVKMKEKGDIPEGYSVSREKKERFSLILESASTNQTSMYLCASSLGSSYNEQFFGPGTRLTVL.

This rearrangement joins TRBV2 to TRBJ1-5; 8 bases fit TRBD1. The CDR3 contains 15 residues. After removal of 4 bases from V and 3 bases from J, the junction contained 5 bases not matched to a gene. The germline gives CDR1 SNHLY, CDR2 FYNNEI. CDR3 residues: CASSGGQADNQPQHF. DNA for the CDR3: TGTGCCAGCAGTGGGGGACAGGCCGACAATCAGCCCCAGCATTTT.

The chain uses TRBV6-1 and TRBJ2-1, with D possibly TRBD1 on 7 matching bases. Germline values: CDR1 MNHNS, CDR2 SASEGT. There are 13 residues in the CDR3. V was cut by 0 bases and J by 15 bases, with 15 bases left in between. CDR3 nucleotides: TGTGCCAGCAGTGAAGCCCCAGGGGGGAGTCTGTTCTTC. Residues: CASSEAPGGSLFF.

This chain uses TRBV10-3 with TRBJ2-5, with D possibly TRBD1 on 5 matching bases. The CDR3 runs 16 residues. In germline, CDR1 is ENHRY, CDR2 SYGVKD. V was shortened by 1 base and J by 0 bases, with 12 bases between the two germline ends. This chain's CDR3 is CAISEYRDSNQETQYF. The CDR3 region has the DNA TGTGCCATCAGTGAGTACCGAGACAGCAACCAAGAGACCCAGTACTTC.

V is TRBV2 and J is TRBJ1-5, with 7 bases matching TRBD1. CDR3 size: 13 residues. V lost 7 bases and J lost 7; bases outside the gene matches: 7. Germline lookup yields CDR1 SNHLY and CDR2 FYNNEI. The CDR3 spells CASTGQEGQPQHF. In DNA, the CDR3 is TGTGCCAGCACCGGACAGGAGGGGCAGCCCCAGCATTTT.

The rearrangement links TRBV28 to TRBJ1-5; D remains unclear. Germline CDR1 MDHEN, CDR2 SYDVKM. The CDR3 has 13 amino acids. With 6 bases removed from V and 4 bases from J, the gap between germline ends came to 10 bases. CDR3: CASRAGLNQPQHF. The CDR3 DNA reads TGTGCCAGCAGAGCTGGTCTAAATCAGCCCCAGCATTTT.

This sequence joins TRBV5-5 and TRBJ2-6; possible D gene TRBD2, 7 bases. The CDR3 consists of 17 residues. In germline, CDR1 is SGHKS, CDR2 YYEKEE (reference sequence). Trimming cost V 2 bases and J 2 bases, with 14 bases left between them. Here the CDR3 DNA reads TGTGCCAGCAGCTTCCCCCCGGGGGGCACTGGGGCCAACGTCCTGACTTTC. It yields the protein CASSFPPGGTGANVLTF.

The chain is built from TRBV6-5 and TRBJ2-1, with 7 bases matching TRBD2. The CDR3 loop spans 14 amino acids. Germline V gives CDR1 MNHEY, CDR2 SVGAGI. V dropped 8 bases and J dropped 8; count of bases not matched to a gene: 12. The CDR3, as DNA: TGTGCCAGCGCTATGGCGGGAGAGGGCGATGAGCAGTTCTTC. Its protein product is CASAMAGEGDEQFF.

CDR3 amino acids: CASSEDSHNSPLHF. The CDR3 coding sequence is TGTGCCAGCAGTGAGGACAGCCATAATTCACCCCTCCACTTT. V gene TRBV2 combines with J gene TRBJ1-6; tentative D call: TRBD1 (6 bases). CDR1 is SNHLY and CDR2 is FYNNEI in the germline V gene. V lost 3 bases to trimming and J lost 5 bases, with 8 bases between them. The CDR3 has 14 amino acids.

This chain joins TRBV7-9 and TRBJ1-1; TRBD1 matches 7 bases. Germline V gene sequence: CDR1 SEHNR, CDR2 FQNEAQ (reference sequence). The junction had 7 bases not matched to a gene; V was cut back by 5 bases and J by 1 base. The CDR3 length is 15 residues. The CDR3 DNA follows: TGTGCCAGCAGCCAGACAGGGCTGGAGAACACTGAAGCTTTCTTT. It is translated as CASSQTGLENTEAFF.

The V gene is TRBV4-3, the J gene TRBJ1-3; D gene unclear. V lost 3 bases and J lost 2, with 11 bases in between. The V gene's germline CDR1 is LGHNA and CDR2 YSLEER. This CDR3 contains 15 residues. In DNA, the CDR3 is TGCGCCAGCAGCCAGTCGTGGGAGCCTGGAAACACCATATATTTT. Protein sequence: CASSQSWEPGNTIYF.

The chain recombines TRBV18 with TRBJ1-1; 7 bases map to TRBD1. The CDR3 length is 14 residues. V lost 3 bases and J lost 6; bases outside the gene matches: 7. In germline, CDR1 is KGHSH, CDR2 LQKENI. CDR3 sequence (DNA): TGTGCCAGCTCACCGTACAGGGGCCTGGCTGAAGCTTTCTTT. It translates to CASSPYRGLAEAFF.

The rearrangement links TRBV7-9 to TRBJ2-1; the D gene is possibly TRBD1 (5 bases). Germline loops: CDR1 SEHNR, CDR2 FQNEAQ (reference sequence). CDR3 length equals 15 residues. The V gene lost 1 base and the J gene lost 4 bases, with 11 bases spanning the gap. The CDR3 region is CASSLDQGRYNEQFF. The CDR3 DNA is TGTGCCAGCAGCTTAGATCAGGGTCGGTACAATGAGCAGTTCTTC.